These 25 T cell receptor beta chains came from one sample sequenced in a study of regulatory T cells in long-lasting Graves disease. According to the study, TCR beta libraries were built with iRepertoire HTBI primers and CDR3-region Arm-PCR. TCRdb re-analysed the multiplex PCR reads in MiXCR, keeping a single row per CDR3 protein. The profile shows about 540,000 distinct CDR3 sequences, roughly 12% of them singletons. Time point reported: newly diagnosed GD, antithyroid drugs for less than 3 months. The TCR library was made from RNA extracted from PBMCs. This sample was also put to use in a study of T cells in Graves' hyperthyroidism and ophthalmopathy.

Source: peripheral blood mononuclear cells (PBMCs), taken at new diagnosis, from a patient treated with antithyroid drugs. All receptors derive from a man in his thirties or forties with Graves disease.

This clonotype was recorded at least ten times. The rearrangement links TRBV12-3 or TRBV12-4 to TRBJ2-3; TRBD2 aligns across 8 bases. This CDR3 is built from 15 residues. The V gene end was trimmed by 7 bases and the J gene end by 2 bases; junction bases not matched to a gene: 8. The CDR3 sequence is CASNTAGAFTDTQYF. The CDR3 DNA sequence: TGTGCCAGCAATACAGCGGGAGCTTTCACAGATACGCAGTATTTT.

This clonotype was counted between two and nine times. The chain has TRBV27 and TRBJ1-5; 10 bases are shared with TRBD1. The V gene end was trimmed by 2 bases and the J gene end by 2 bases; junction bases not matched to a gene: 3. Per the germline V gene, CDR1 is MNHEY and CDR2 is SMNVEV (reference sequence). CDR3 size: 16 residues. The CDR3 region is CASSLIGTGGNQPQHF. CDR3 nucleotide sequence: TGTGCCAGCAGTTTAATAGGGACAGGGGGCAATCAGCCCCAGCATTTT.

This clonotype was counted ten times or more. The rearrangement joins TRBV2 to TRBJ2-3; 9 bases are shared with TRBD1. Trimming took 8 bases from V and 3 from J; bases not matched to a gene: 6. This CDR3 is built from 14 residues. Germline V gene data show CDR1 as SNHLY and CDR2 as FYNNEI. The CDR3 reads CASHATGGTDTQYF. The CDR3 nucleotides are TGTGCCAGCCACGCGACAGGGGGGACAGATACGCAGTATTTT.

For this clonotype: This may come from a read error, since a much larger clone is one base off. The J gene is TRBJ2-5, the V gene TRBV12-3 or TRBV12-4; D may be TRBD2 (6 bases). CDR3 size: 14 residues. The CDR3 nucleotides read TGTGCCAGCAGCCCCGCGGGGCGACACAATGAGCAGCTCTTC. Protein sequence: CASSPAGRHNEQLF.

At least ten counts were recorded for this clonotype. J is TRBJ1-1 and V is TRBV3-1, with D possibly being TRBD1 (5 bases). The CDR3 is made up of 15 amino acids. Trimming pared 0 bases from V and 1 base from J, leaving 9 bases between. Germline V gene data show CDR1 as LGHDT and CDR2 as YNNKEL (reference sequence). CDR3 in amino acids: CASSQDPGRNTEAFF. DNA for the CDR3: TGTGCCAGCAGCCAAGACCCAGGGCGGAACACTGAAGCTTTCTTT.

This clonotype was counted ten times or more. The chain combines TRBV7-9 with TRBJ2-4; no clear D gene. Trimming took off 1 base at V and 0 bases at J, with 4 bases between the two ends. The CDR3 has 14 amino acids. CDR1 and CDR2 (germline): SEHNR, FQNEAQ (reference sequence). The chain's CDR3 is CASSLGEAKNIQYF. The CDR3 region has the DNA TGTGCCAGCAGCTTAGGGGAAGCCAAAAACATTCAGTACTTC.

This clonotype was detected many times. The rearrangement links TRBV19 to TRBJ1-5; a weak D match, TRBD1 (6 bases). Trimming cost V 7 bases and J 6 bases, with 13 bases left between them. Germline V CDR1 and CDR2: LNHDA, SQIVND (reference sequence). This CDR3 is built from 13 residues. CDR3: CASTPQGRQPQHF. DNA of the CDR3: TGTGCCAGTACCCCACAGGGTCGTCAGCCCCAGCATTTT.

This clonotype showed up many times. The chain employs TRBV11-2 and TRBJ2-5; 10 nucleotides align to TRBD2. The CDR3 covers 15 residues. Losses at the gene ends were 4 bases for V and 9 bases for J; bases not matched to a gene: 11. The germline V gene has CDR1 SGHAT and CDR2 FQNNGV. The CDR3 loop is CASSSRLAGALAQYF. For the CDR3, the DNA is TGTGCCAGCAGCTCCCGACTAGCGGGCGCTCTGGCCCAGTACTTC.

This clonotype was seen only once. A far more abundant clone sits one base away, making this likely a read error. The V gene is TRBV6-9, the J gene TRBJ2-7, with TRBD2 identical over 8 bases. The V gene end was trimmed by 4 bases and the J gene end by 3 bases; junction bases not matched to a gene: 5. The germline CDR1 and CDR2 sequences are MNHGY and SVAAGI. This CDR3 contains 14 residues. DNA for the CDR3: TGTGCCAGCAGTTCTAGCGGGCCCTTCTACGAGCAGTACTTC. This encodes CASSSSGPFYEQYF.

This clonotype has at least ten counts. The V call is TRBV24-1, the J call TRBJ1-4, with no clear D. There are 14 residues in the CDR3. Germline V lookup: CDR1 KGHDR, CDR2 SFDVKD. With 4 bases removed from V and 4 bases from J, the gap between germline ends came to 9 bases. The CDR3 protein is CATSEGSRNEKLFF. CDR3 DNA: TGTGCCACCAGTGAAGGAAGCCGTAATGAAAAACTGTTTTTT.

This clonotype was found many times. The genes are TRBV15 and TRBJ2-3, with TRBD2 identical over 9 bases. Germline V gene data show CDR1 as LNHNV and CDR2 as YYDKDF (reference sequence). With 0 bases clipped from V and 5 bases from J, the junction kept 9 bases outside the gene matches. The CDR3 spans 17 residues. CDR3 in amino acids: CATSRELAGGPKDTQYF. CDR3 sequence (DNA): TGTGCCACCAGCAGAGAGCTTGCGGGAGGGCCTAAAGATACGCAGTATTTT.

A few counts support this clonotype. The V and J genes are TRBV6-2 or TRBV6-3 and TRBJ2-3; D remains unclear. The CDR3 is made up of 14 amino acids. V dropped 4 bases and J dropped 0 bases, with 8 bases sitting between them. Germline V gene sequence: CDR1 MNHEY, CDR2 SVGEGT. The CDR3 here is CASSCSTSTDTQYF. The CDR3 nucleotides read TGTGCCAGCAGTTGCTCGACTAGCACAGATACGCAGTATTTT.

At least ten counts were recorded for this clonotype. Written as DNA, the CDR3 is TGTGCCAGCAGTTGGTTGGGACTAGCGGGAGTTAATGAGCAGTTCTTC. This translates into CASSWLGLAGVNEQFF. J is TRBJ2-1 and V is TRBV27; 14 bases line up with TRBD2. V lost 4 bases to trimming and J lost 7 bases; unmatched junction nucleotides: 6. This CDR3 has 16 amino acids. In germline, CDR1 is MNHEY, CDR2 SMNVEV (reference sequence).

This clonotype was detected ten times or more. This chain connects TRBV5-1 to TRBJ2-3; 7 bases align to TRBD2. CDR3 length equals 14 residues. Losses at the gene ends were 4 bases for V and 3 bases for J; bases not matched to a gene: 5. The V gene's germline CDR1 is SGHRS and CDR2 YFSETQ. The CDR3 sequence is CASSVSGKTDTQYF. CDR3 DNA: TGCGCCAGCAGCGTGAGCGGGAAGACAGATACGCAGTATTTT.

Worth noting for this clonotype: A much larger clonotype is one base distant, so this may be a read error. The final CDR3 position lacks the conserved phenylalanine or tryptophan, pointing to a likely read error. J is TRBJ2-7 and V is TRBV27; D is tentatively TRBD1 or TRBD2 (5 bases each). From germline, CDR1 is MNHEY and CDR2 SMNVEV (reference sequence). V was clipped by 3 bases and J by 7 bases, with 16 bases between them. The CDR3 extends over 14 amino acids. This chain's CDR3 is CASSFGGSSGEQYL. CDR3 in DNA: TGTGCCAGCAGTTTTGGGGGAAGCTCCGGAGAGCAGTACCTC.

This clonotype was seen many times. At one of its ends the junction is not consistent with the germline gene, which may arise from a read error. J is TRBJ1-1 and V is TRBV2, with 11 bases that match TRBD1. From germline, CDR1 is SNHLY and CDR2 FYNNEI. This CDR3 comprises 11 residues. The CDR3 reads CAIRTGGFKTF. The CDR3 DNA reads as TGTGCCATCCGGACAGGGGGCTTTAAAACTTTT.

As for this clonotype: A much larger clone lies a single base off, so this may be a read error. The missing conserved phenylalanine or tryptophan at the end of this CDR3 makes a read error likely. The chain is built from TRBV12-3 or TRBV12-4 and TRBJ1-1, with D unclear. This CDR3 is built from 14 residues. V dropped 5 bases and J dropped 3 bases, with 13 bases sitting between them. The DNA of the CDR3 is TGTGCCAGCAGTCCACCCTCGGGATACACTGAAGCTTTCCTT. This translates into CASSPPSGYTEAFL.

The table lists this clonotype with a few counts. The V call is TRBV7-9, the J call TRBJ2-7; D is perhaps TRBD2 (5 bases). Germline lookup yields CDR1 SEHNR and CDR2 FQNEAQ (reference sequence). This CDR3 contains 15 residues. V was trimmed by 2 bases and J by 4 bases, leaving 15 bases between them. CDR3 nucleotides: TGTGCCAGCAGCTTATCGGGCGGGCCGGGATACGAGCAGTACTTC. It specifies CASSLSGGPGYEQYF.

This clonotype showed up many times. This chain uses TRBV7-9 with TRBJ2-1, with 12 bases fitting TRBD2. The CDR3 has 16 amino acids. Germline V lookup: CDR1 SEHNR, CDR2 FQNEAQ (reference sequence). V dropped 5 bases and J dropped 6; count of bases not matched to a gene: 8. The CDR3 loop reads CASSPPGLAGLNEQFF. The CDR3 DNA reads as TGTGCCAGCAGCCCGCCGGGACTAGCGGGTCTCAATGAGCAGTTCTTC.

There are a few counts of this clonotype. The conserved closing phenylalanine or tryptophan is absent in this CDR3, likely reflecting a read error. The gene calls are TRBV12-3 or TRBV12-4 and TRBJ1-2; D is perhaps TRBD1 (5 bases). This CDR3 is built from 14 residues. V was clipped by 7 bases and J by 4 bases, with 16 bases between them. DNA of the CDR3: TGTGCCAGCACCAAGGGGTCGATGATCTATGGCTACACCTCC. Its protein product is CASTKGSMIYGYTS.

This clonotype was observed a few times. The chain combines TRBV24-1 with TRBJ1-3; D remains unclear. From germline, CDR1 is KGHDR and CDR2 SFDVKD. The CDR3 runs 15 residues. Between the trimmed V and J ends, which lost 2 bases and 2 bases, there was a span of 9 bases. This chain's CDR3 is CATSDSKVTGNTIYF. The CDR3 DNA is TGTGCCACCAGTGATTCAAAGGTTACTGGAAACACCATATATTTT.

Only a few counts were recorded for this clonotype. The chain uses TRBV25-1 and TRBJ2-5, with 8 bases that match TRBD1. The V segment lost 2 bases and the J segment 2 bases; nucleotides outside the gene matches: 22. The CDR3 length is 21 residues. Germline CDR1 reads MGHDK; CDR2 reads SYGVNS. As DNA, the CDR3 is TGTGCCAGCAGTGAAGGGCAGGGGGCCTCTTCCGGCAGGATTGGGCAAGAGACCCAGTACTTC. Protein: CASSEGQGASSGRIGQETQYF.

Many counts were recorded for this clonotype. The chain employs TRBV12-3 or TRBV12-4 and TRBJ1-2; D is unresolved. V was clipped by 4 bases and J by 8 bases, with 14 bases between them. This CDR3 region has 13 residues. The CDR3: CASSWLGREGYTF. In DNA, the CDR3 is TGTGCCAGCAGTTGGCTGGGCCGAGAGGGCTACACCTTC.

A remark on this clonotype: This sequence may be a read error, since a much larger clone differs from it by one base. The V call is TRBV28, the J call TRBJ2-3, with TRBD2 matching 7 bases. Gene TRBJ2-5 matches the end of the DNA better, so the J call may be wrong. This CDR3 region has 14 residues. From germline, CDR1 is MDHEN and CDR2 SYDVKM. Here the CDR3 DNA reads TGTGCCAGCAGTTTTGGCCAGCGCGGGGGGACCCAGTACTTC. Protein product: CASSFGQRGGTQYF.

There are many counts of this clonotype. This rearrangement joins TRBV27 to TRBJ1-2; no definite D call. The CDR3 has 13 residues. The V end lost 2 bases, the J end lost 4 bases, and 8 bases lay between the germline ends. The V gene's germline CDR1 is MNHEY and CDR2 SMNVEV (reference sequence). CDR3 protein: CASSLTGSYGYTF. The CDR3 region has the DNA TGTGCCAGCAGTTTAACGGGCAGCTATGGCTACACCTTC.